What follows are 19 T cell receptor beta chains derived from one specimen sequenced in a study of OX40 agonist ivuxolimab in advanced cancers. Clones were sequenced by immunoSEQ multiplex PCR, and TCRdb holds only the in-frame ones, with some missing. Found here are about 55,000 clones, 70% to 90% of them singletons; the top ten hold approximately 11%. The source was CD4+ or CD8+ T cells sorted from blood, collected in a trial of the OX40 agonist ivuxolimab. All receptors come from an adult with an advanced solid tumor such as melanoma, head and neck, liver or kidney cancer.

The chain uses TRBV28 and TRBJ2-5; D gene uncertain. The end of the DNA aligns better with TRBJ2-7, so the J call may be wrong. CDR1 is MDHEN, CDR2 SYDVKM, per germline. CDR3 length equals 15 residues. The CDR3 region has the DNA TGTGCCAGCACCCCTACTGGAAGCAGCTCCTACGAGCAGTACTTC. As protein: CASTPTGSSSYEQYF.

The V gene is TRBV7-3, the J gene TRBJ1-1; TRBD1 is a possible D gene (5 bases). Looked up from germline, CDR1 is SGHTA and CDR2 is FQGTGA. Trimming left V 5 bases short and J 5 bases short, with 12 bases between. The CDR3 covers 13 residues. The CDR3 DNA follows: TGTGCCAGCAGCCTCCTTGGGGGGACTGAAGCTTTCTTT. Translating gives CASSLLGGTEAFF.

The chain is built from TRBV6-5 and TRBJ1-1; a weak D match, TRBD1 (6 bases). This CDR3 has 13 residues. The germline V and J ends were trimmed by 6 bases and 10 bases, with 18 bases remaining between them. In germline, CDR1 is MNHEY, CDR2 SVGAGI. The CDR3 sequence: CASSTGNRNRAFF. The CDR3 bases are TGTGCCAGCAGCACAGGGAATCGTAATAGAGCTTTCTTT.

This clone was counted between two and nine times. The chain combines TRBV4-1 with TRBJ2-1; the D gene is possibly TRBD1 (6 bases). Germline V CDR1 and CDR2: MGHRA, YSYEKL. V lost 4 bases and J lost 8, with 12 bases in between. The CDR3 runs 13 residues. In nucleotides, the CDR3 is TGCGCCAGCAGCCTAAAACAGGGTTATGAGCAGTTCTTC. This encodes CASSLKQGYEQFF.

The CDR3 sequence is CAALVSYNEQFF. CDR3 nucleotides: TGTGCCGCACTAGTCTCCTACAATGAGCAGTTCTTC. The gene calls are TRBV6-1 and TRBJ2-1; D is possibly TRBD2 (5 bases). The germline V gene encodes CDR1 MNHNS and CDR2 SASEGT. V was pared by 11 bases and J by 0 bases, with 8 bases between. The CDR3 spans 12 residues.

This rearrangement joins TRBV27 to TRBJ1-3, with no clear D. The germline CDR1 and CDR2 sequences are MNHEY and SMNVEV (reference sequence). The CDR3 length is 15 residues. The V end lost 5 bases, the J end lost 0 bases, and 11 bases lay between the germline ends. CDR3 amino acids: CASSPGRGSGNTIYF. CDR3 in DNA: TGTGCCAGCAGTCCAGGTAGAGGCTCTGGAAACACCATATATTTT.

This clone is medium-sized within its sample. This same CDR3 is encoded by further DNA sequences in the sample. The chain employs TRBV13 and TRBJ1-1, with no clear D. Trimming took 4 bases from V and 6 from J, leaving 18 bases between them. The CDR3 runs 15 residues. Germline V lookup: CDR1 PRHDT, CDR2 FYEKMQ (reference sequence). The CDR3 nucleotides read TGTGCCAGCAGCTCCCCGGTCGGTCGCGGGCCTGAAGCTTTCTTT. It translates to CASSSPVGRGPEAFF.

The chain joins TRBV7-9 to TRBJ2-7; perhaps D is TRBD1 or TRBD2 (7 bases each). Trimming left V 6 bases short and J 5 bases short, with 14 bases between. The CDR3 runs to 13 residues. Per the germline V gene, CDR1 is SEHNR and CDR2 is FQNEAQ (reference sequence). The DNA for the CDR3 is TGTGCCAGCAGACCAGGGGGGGGTAACGAGCAGTACTTC. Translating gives CASRPGGGNEQYF. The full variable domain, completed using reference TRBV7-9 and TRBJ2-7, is DTGVSQNPRHKITKRGQNVTFRCDPISEHNRLYWYRQTLGQGPEFLTYFQNEAQLEKSRLLSDRFSAERPKGSFSTLEIQRTEQGDSAMYLCASRPGGGNEQYFGPGTRLTVT.

The CDR3 nucleotides are TGTGCCAGCAGTTACCCCGACAGGGGCAATGAGCAGTTCTTC. Translation: CASSYPDRGNEQFF. V is TRBV6-6 and J is TRBJ2-1; TRBD1 matches 8 bases. CDR1 is MNHNY, CDR2 SVGAGI, per germline (reference sequence). The CDR3 has 14 amino acids. V lost 2 bases to trimming and J lost 6 bases; unmatched junction nucleotides: 3.

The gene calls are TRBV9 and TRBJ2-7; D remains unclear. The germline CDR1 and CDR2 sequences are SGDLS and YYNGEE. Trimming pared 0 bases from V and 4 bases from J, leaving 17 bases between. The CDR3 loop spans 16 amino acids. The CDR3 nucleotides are TGTGCCAGCAGCGTAGGATCGTCCACTATCTATTACGAGCAGTACTTC. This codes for CASSVGSSTIYYEQYF.

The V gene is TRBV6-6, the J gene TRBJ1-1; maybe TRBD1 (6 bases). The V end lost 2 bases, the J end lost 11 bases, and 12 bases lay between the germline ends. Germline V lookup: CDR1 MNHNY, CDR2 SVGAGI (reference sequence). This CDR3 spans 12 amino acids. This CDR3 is CASSYRTGHAFF. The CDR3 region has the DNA TGTGCCAGCAGTTACCGAACAGGGCACGCTTTCTTT.

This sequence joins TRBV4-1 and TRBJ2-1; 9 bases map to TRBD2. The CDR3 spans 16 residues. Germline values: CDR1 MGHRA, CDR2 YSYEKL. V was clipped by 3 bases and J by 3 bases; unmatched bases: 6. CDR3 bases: TGCGCCAGCAGCCATGAGACTAGCGGCCACTACAATGAGCAGTTCTTC. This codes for CASSHETSGHYNEQFF.

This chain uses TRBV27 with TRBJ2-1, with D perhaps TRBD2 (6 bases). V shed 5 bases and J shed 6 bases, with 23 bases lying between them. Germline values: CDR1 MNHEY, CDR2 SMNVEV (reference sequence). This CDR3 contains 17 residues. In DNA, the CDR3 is TGTGCCAGCAGTCAGATTTTCGGGACTGGGGTTTCCAATGAGCAGTTCTTC. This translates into CASSQIFGTGVSNEQFF.

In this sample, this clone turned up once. Here the CDR3 DNA reads TGTGCCAGCACATTATACAGTCTTAGCAATCAGCCCCAGCATTTT. This translates into CASTLYSLSNQPQHF. The chain has TRBV6-1 and TRBJ1-5; D not resolved. The V gene's germline CDR1 is MNHNS and CDR2 SASEGT. Trimming took 7 bases from V and 0 from J, leaving 13 bases between them. This CDR3 spans 15 amino acids.

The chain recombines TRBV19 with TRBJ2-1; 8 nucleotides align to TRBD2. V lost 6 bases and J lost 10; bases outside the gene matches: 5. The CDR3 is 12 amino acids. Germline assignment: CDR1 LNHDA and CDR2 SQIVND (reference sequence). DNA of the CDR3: TGTGCCAGTAGCACGGGGGGGCGGGAGCAGTTCTTC. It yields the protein CASSTGGREQFF.

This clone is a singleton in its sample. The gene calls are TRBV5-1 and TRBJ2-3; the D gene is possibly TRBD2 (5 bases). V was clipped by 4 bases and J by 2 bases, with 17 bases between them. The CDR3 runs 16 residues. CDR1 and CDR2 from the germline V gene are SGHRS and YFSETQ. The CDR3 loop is CASSPWRNLDTDTQYF. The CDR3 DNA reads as TGCGCCAGCAGCCCCTGGAGGAACCTAGACACAGATACGCAGTATTTT.

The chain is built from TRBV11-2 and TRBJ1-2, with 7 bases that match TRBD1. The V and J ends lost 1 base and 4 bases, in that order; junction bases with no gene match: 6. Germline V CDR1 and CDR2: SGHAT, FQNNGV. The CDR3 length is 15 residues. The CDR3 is CASSLGGGGTYGYTF. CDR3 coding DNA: TGTGCCAGCAGCTTAGGAGGAGGGGGCACCTATGGCTACACCTTC.

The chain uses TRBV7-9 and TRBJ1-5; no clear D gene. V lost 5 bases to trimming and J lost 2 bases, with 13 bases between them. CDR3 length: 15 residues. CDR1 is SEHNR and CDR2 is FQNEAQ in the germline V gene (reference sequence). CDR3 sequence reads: CASSPGRFGNQPQHF. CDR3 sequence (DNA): TGTGCCAGCAGCCCCGGGAGGTTCGGCAATCAGCCCCAGCATTTT. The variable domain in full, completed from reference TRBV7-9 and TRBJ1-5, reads DTGVSQNPRHKITKRGQNVTFRCDPISEHNRLYWYRQTLGQGPEFLTYFQNEAQLEKSRLLSDRFSAERPKGSFSTLEIQRTEQGDSAMYLCASSPGRFGNQPQHFGDGTRLSIL.

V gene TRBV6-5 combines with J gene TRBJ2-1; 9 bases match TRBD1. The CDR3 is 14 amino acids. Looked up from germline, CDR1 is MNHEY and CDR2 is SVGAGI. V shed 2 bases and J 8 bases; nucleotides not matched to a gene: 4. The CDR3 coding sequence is TGTGCCAGCAGTTACGGGACAGGGTTCGATGAGCAGTTCTTC. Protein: CASSYGTGFDEQFF.